This TCR beta chain was recovered during a study of T cell responses to AZD1222 COVID-19 vaccine. Study outcomes and limitations: Two AZD1222 administrations were followed by greater Spike-specific TCR breadth and depth. Donors skewed white British and female; clonal diversity was possibly underestimated. Spike regions recognized by vaccine-associated CD4 TCRs spanned the protein, led by 160-218 and 743-854.

The length of the CDR3 is 15 residues. CDR1 SEHNR and CDR2 FQNEAQ come from the germline V gene (reference sequence). Germline trimming cut 5 bases from V and 5 bases from J; bases unmatched to any gene: 11. TCRdb's table, derived via immunoSEQ multiplex PCR, lists solely in-frame clones and lacks some. The sample has 95,000 to 150,000 clones, around 84% seen once; the top ten hold 7% to 9%. Comment on this clone: The antigen is undetermined.

The sequences come from peripheral blood, collected on day 0 of AZD1222 vaccination. The rearrangement uses TRBV7-9 and TRBJ1-2; TRBD1 matches 7 bases. This receptor was taken from an adult in good health. The DNA for the CDR3 is TGTGCCAGCAGCCCCTGGGCACAGGGGCAATATGGCTACACCTTC. It encodes CASSPWAQGQYGYTF.